The clone carrying this T cell receptor beta chain has a single count. These data originate in a study of blood T cells in healthy people across ages. CDR1 is SEHNR, CDR2 FQNEAQ, per germline (reference sequence). The V end was cut by 7 bases, the J end by 0 bases, with 12 bases between. The CDR3 is 14 amino acids. PCR was performed a second time for roughly 7 to 12 cycles using a sample-barcoded 5' primer and a J-beta primer mix. Using its own MiXCR run on the 5' RACE reads, TCRdb lists one record per CDR3 protein. The sample includes roughly 2 million distinct CDR3 sequences, around 50% of them seen just once.

This sequence joins TRBV7-9 and TRBJ2-5; unclear D gene. Sequencing was carried out using blood. The sequence derives from a woman in her thirties or forties in good health. The CDR3 DNA follows: TGTGCCAGCAACATCGGAGTATACCAAGAGACCCAGTACTTC. Its translation: CASNIGVYQETQYF.